What follows is one TCR beta chain and its context. Its target is unknown. This entry is derived from a study of T cell responses to AZD1222 COVID-19 vaccine. Study-level findings and limits: Repertoire collection took place solely once the T cell response had peaked.

The CDR3 has 14 amino acids. The V and J ends lost 2 bases and 4 bases respectively, with 8 bases between them. Germline-derived CDR1 and CDR2 are SGHTA and FQGTGA. Libraries were prepared by immunoSEQ multiplex PCR; TCRdb keeps only in-frame clonotypes and omits some of them. The sample yields about 85,000 clones, 85% to 95% seen once. Second-dose recipients at about 4 or about 12 weeks were treated as one pooled group. This clonotype was sampled from an adult who received the AZD1222 COVID-19 vaccine. Sequenced material: peripheral blood, taken 28 days after the second AZD1222 dose. V is TRBV7-3 and J is TRBJ2-2; D gene ambiguous. The CDR3 bases are TGTGCCAGCAGCTTATACTGGGGCACCGGGGAGCTGTTTTTT. It codes for CASSLYWGTGELFF.